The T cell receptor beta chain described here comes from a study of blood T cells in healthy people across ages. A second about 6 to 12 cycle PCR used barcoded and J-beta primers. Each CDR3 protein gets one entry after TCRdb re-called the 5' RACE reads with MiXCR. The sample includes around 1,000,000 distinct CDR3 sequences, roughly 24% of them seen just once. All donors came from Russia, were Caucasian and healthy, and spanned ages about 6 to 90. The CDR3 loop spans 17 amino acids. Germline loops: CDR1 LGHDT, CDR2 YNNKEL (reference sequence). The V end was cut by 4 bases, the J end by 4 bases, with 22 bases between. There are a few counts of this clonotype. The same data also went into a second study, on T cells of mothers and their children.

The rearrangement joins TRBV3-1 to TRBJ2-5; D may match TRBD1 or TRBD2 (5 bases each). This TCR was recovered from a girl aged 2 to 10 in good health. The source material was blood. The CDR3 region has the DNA TGTGCCAGCAGCCCACCCCTGGGACCCACGGTGGTAGAGACCCAGTACTTC. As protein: CASSPPLGPTVVETQYF.